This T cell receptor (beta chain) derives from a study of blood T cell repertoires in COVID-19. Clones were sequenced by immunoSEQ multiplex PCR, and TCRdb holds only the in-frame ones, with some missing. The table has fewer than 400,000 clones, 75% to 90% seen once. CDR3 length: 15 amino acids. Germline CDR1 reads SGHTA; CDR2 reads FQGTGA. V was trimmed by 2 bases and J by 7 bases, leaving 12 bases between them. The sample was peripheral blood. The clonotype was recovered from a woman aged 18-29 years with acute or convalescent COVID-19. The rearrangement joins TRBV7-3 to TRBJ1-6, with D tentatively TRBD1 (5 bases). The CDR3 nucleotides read TGTGCCAGCAGCTTACAGGGTACCCTAAATTCACCCCTCCACTTT. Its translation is CASSLQGTLNSPLHF.